This T cell receptor (beta chain) was obtained from a study of shared clonotypes between healthy human individuals. In the study overall: Per-donor plates numbered three CD4 naive, three CD4 memory, two CD8 naive and one CD8 memory.

The CDR3 consists of 15 residues. Germline V gene lookup returns CDR1 SGHNT and CDR2 YENEEA. Trimming took off 5 bases at V and 4 bases at J, with 16 bases between the two ends. The run depth of the assay was deep. The repertoire was sequenced with immunoSEQ multiplex PCR; TCRdb's copy has only in-frame clones and lacks some. The sample carries hundreds of thousands of clones, nearly 95% recorded once. CD8 cells regarded as naive lacked CD45RO, were positively chosen for CCR7, and omitted terminally differentiated effector memory CD45RA+ cells. This clone came up a few times. Its target is unknown. Whole-study results and caveats: Naive CD4 clonotype sharing across four donors was around 5.5%. Specimens sampled were limited to blood, with tissue repertoires likely differing.

The rearrangement joins TRBV11-3 to TRBJ2-3, with TRBD2 as a possible D gene (5 bases). This clonotype was obtained from a man under 40 in good health. The sample was naive CD8+ T cells sorted from blood. The CDR3 here is CASSPDGNGADTQYF. For the CDR3, the DNA is TGTGCCAGCAGCCCGGATGGCAACGGGGCAGATACGCAGTATTTT.